What follows is one T cell receptor beta chain and its context. The data stem from a study of blood T cell repertoires in COVID-19. Germline V gives CDR1 MDHEN, CDR2 SYDVKM. The CDR3 consists of 15 residues. With 2 bases removed from V and 2 bases from J, the gap between germline ends came to 12 bases. The protocol was immunoSEQ multiplex PCR, while the TCRdb copy is restricted to in-frame clones and leaves out a portion. The table records about 200,000 clones, just under 85% of them present only once. The sequence derives from a man aged 55 to 69 with COVID-19, enrolled during active disease. The sequencing sample was made of peripheral blood. The gene calls are TRBV28 and TRBJ2-5, with TRBD2 as a possible D gene (5 bases). CDR3 region: CASSLPGVFQETQYF. CDR3 nucleotide sequence: TGTGCCAGCAGTTTACCCGGGGTGTTTCAAGAGACCCAGTACTTC.